This T cell receptor beta chain was sequenced in a study of identical twins. TCRdb redid the calling of the 5' RACE reads with MiXCR, one entry per CDR3 protein. The repertoire includes 250,000 or so distinct CDR3 sequences, around 8.3% of them detected once, and around 3% sits in the top ten. V was pared by 3 bases and J by 6 bases, with 5 bases of the junction left unmatched. CDR3 length: 13 amino acids. This clonotype was found a few times. Its antigen remains unidentified. The study, taken as a whole, reports: Part of the zero-insertion signal could reflect confounding by invariant MAIT and iNKT cells.

These data were likewise used in another study, on yellow fever vaccine responses in identical twins.

Sequenced material: CD8+ T cells sorted from blood. The chain carries TRBV12-3 or TRBV12-4 and TRBJ2-7, with 7 bases that match TRBD2. The source of this sequence is a woman between 18 and 29 years old in good health. CDR3 nucleotides: TGTGCCAGCAGTTTCGGGGGGTTCGGCGAGCAGTACTTC. It encodes CASSFGGFGEQYF.